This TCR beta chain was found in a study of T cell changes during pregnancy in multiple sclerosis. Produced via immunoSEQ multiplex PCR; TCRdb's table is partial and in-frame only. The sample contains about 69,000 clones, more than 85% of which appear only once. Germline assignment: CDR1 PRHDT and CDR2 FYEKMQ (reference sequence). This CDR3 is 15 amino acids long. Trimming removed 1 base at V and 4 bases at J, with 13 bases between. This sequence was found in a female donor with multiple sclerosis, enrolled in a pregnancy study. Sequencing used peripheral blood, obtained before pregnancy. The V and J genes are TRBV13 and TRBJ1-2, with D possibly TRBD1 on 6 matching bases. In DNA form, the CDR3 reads TGTGCCAGCAGCTTAGTGGTCAGGGGCAGCTATGGCTACACCTTC. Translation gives CASSLVVRGSYGYTF. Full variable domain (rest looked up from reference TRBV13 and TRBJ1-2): AAGVIQSPRHLIKEKRETATLKCYPIPRHDTVYWYQQGPGQDPQFLISFYEKMQSDKGSIPDRFSAQQFSDYHSELNMSSLELGDSALYFCASSLVVRGSYGYTFGSGTRLTVV.